This paragraph reports one T cell receptor (beta chain). This record belongs to a study of cytomegalovirus exposure and HLA in healthy donors. PCR involved 60 Vbeta and 13 Jbeta primers. The protocol was immunoSEQ multiplex PCR, while the TCRdb copy is restricted to in-frame clones and leaves out a portion. Of around 150,000 clones listed, 75% were seen once; the top ten hold 2.5% to 3%. CDR3 size: 15 residues. Per the germline V gene, CDR1 is SEHNR and CDR2 is FQNEAQ (reference sequence). The sequence came from a woman between 50 and 59 years old in good health and CMV-seropositive. The chain employs TRBV7-9 and TRBJ2-5, with D possibly TRBD1 on 5 matching bases. The J call is uncertain, as TRBJ2-7 better fits the DNA end. The sample was PBMCs. The CDR3 DNA reads TGTGCCAGCAGCTTAGCGGGGCAGAACACCTACGAGCAGTACTTC. Translated, it gives CASSLAGQNTYEQYF.